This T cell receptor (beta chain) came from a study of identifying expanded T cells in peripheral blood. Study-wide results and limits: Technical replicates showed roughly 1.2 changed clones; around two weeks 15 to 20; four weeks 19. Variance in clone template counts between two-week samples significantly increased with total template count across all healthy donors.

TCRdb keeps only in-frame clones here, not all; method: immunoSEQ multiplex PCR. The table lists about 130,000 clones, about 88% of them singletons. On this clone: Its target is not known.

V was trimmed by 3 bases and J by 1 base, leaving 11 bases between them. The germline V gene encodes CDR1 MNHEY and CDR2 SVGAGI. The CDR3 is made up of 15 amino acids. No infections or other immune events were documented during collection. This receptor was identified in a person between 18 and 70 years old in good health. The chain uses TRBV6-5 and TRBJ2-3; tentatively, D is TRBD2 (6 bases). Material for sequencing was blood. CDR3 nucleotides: TGTGCCAGCAGTTATCGAGTAGCGGGCACAGATACGCAGTATTTT. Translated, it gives CASSYRVAGTDTQYF.